A single sample is the source of the 11 T cell receptor beta chains below, sequenced in a study of human CD8 memory T cell subsets. The authors made TCR beta libraries using UMI-labeled 5' RACE. TCRdb reanalyzed the 5' RACE reads and collapses them to one entry per CDR3 protein, without DNA. Recorded for this sample: about 17,000 distinct CDR3 sequences. The sequenced sample consisted of CD8+ T cells from PBMCs. All receptors come from a human donor in good health.

Its frequency marks this clonotype as medium-sized. The V call is TRBV5-5, the J call TRBJ1-1. Per the germline V gene, CDR1 is SGHKS and CDR2 is YYEKEE (reference sequence). The CDR3 contains 13 residues. CDR3 loop: CASSFDVNTEAFF.

The CDR3 sequence: CASARTGGRHEQYF. The chain recombines TRBV3-1 with TRBJ2-7; the TRBD2 assignment by TCRdb is unverifiable without DNA. CDR3 length: 14 residues. Per the germline V gene, CDR1 is LGHDT and CDR2 is YNNKEL (reference sequence).

The genes are TRBV2 and TRBJ2-7; TCRdb outputs TRBD2, but without DNA this stays unchecked. Germline lookup yields CDR1 SNHLY and CDR2 FYNNEI. The CDR3 extends over 16 amino acids. CDR3 sequence reads: CASSEAGTSGTYEQYF.

This clonotype is called medium-sized based on its frequency. The chain joins TRBV29-1 to TRBJ2-1. This CDR3 is 13 amino acids long. CDR1 is SQVTM and CDR2 is ANQGSEA in the germline V gene. The CDR3 here is CSVEGGSYNEQFF.

The J gene is TRBJ1-1, the V gene TRBV7-9. Looked up from germline, CDR1 is SEHNR and CDR2 is FQNEAQ (reference sequence). This CDR3 has 11 amino acids. This chain's CDR3 is CASSLKQEAFF.

Considering frequency, this clonotype is medium-sized (0.01 to 0.1%). The V call is TRBV6-2 or TRBV6-3, the J call TRBJ2-7; lacking DNA, the TRBD1 call made by TCRdb goes unchecked. Germline CDR1 and CDR2: MNHEY and SVGEGT. The CDR3 covers 11 residues. CDR3 sequence reads: CASSFPGDTYF.

Its frequency marks this clonotype as medium-sized. This rearrangement joins TRBV19 to TRBJ2-7; TCRdb picks TRBD1, but there is no DNA to check that call. Germline lookup yields CDR1 LNHDA and CDR2 SQIVND (reference sequence). This CDR3 has 14 amino acids. Here the CDR3 reads CASSPGQGLGEQYF.

The V gene is TRBV4-1, the J gene TRBJ2-7; TCRdb returns TRBD1, unconfirmable since there is no DNA. This CDR3 comprises 15 residues. CDR1 MGHRA and CDR2 YSYEKL come from the germline V gene. The CDR3: CASSQPGQGDYEQYF.

V and J are TRBV7-9 and TRBJ2-1. The length of the CDR3 is 16 residues. CDR1 SEHNR and CDR2 FQNEAQ come from the germline V gene (reference sequence). Here the CDR3 reads CASSPSGVSSYNEQFF.

The rearrangement links TRBV4-2 to TRBJ2-7; checking the TCRdb D call of TRBD2 is not possible without DNA. This CDR3 comprises 16 residues. The V gene's germline CDR1 is LGHNA and CDR2 YNFKEQ. CDR3 protein: CASSQDTSGRAYEQYF.

The chain couples TRBV10-3 to TRBJ1-5. The CDR3 covers 14 residues. Germline loops: CDR1 ENHRY, CDR2 SYGVKD. CDR3 sequence: CAISERHSNQPQHF.